Listed below are T cell receptor beta chains from one sample, sequenced in a study of T-cell memory formation after mild COVID-19. TCRdb called the 5' RACE reads again in MiXCR, with one record for every CDR3 protein. This table holds hundreds of thousands of distinct CDR3 sequences, around 28% found once. Sequenced sample: PBMCs or a T cell subset sorted from them (not recorded which). The source of these receptors is an adult woman who had mild COVID-19 (a few samples of this study predate the infection). Cell type and time point are not known. The conserved cysteine and the conserved F or W are not part of the CDR3 here. The order of the fields is V gene, J gene, CDR3 protein.

v_call: TRBV15; j_call: TRBJ1-2; cdr3_aa: ATSRDRTGTRSYGYT
v_call: TRBV29-1; j_call: TRBJ2-1; cdr3_aa: SVGTPSSYNEQF
v_call: TRBV12-3/TRBV12-4; j_call: TRBJ1-5; cdr3_aa: ASSGTRNQPQH
v_call: TRBV20-1; j_call: TRBJ2-3; cdr3_aa: SASRTSGSTDTQY
v_call: TRBV4-2; j_call: TRBJ2-2; cdr3_aa: ASRHGTSGTGEPF
v_call: TRBV6-2/TRBV6-3; j_call: TRBJ2-5; cdr3_aa: ASSYTPGTVQETQY
v_call: TRBV11-3; j_call: TRBJ2-2; cdr3_aa: ASSLGEYGELF
v_call: TRBV4-2; j_call: TRBJ1-5; cdr3_aa: ASSQGGQKSQPQH
v_call: TRBV29-1; j_call: TRBJ2-1; cdr3_aa: SVGTVITMMQF
v_call: TRBV7-2; j_call: TRBJ2-5; cdr3_aa: ATKPSGPETQY
v_call: TRBV5-1; j_call: TRBJ2-3; cdr3_aa: ASSGDGTDTQY
v_call: TRBV20-1; j_call: TRBJ1-6; cdr3_aa: SARGDSDNSPLH
v_call: TRBV20-1; j_call: TRBJ1-6; cdr3_aa: SVQTQGSNSPLH